This TCR beta chain was obtained from a study of cytomegalovirus exposure and HLA in healthy donors. At the level of the study: Per a later analysis, the 550 to 850 first-cohort and approximately 120 validation repertoires shared one platform. General observations from the study: Most TCR sequences were rare, but some public TCRs occurred in many donors. Cytomegalovirus association was listed for about 160 TCR beta chains.

The CDR3 length is 15 residues. V shed 5 bases and J 4 bases; nucleotides not matched to a gene: 10. Germline CDR1 is SGHDT and CDR2 is YYEEEE. The validation cohort, a group of around 130 subjects, included the donors and was separate from the roughly 620-subject first cohort. Here immunoSEQ multiplex PCR was the method, and the copy in TCRdb shows in-frame clones only, minus some. Here the sample spans about 130,000 clones, around nine tenths being singletons. About this clone: What it recognizes is unknown.

The rearrangement joins TRBV5-6 to TRBJ2-7, with 9 positions matching TRBD2. The clonotype was recovered from a man aged 30 to 45 in good health and CMV-seronegative. Material for sequencing was PBMCs. CDR3 in amino acids: CASSPLTSGPYEQYF. For the CDR3, the DNA is TGTGCCAGCAGTCCACTGACTAGCGGACCTTACGAGCAGTACTTC.